The 14 T cell receptor beta chains reported below all come from one sample, sequenced in a study of regulatory and conventional T cells in RAG deficiency. TCRdb's copy holds only in-frame clones and misses some; the assay was immunoSEQ multiplex PCR. The table has fewer than 35,000 clones, more than 80% seen once. In addition, the sample was reused for a study of regulatory T cells. That study reports: The PCR used 52 TRBV and 13 TRBJ primers.

Specimen: CD8+ T cells sorted from blood. These receptor sequences come from a human donor in good health.

This sequence joins TRBV11-2 and TRBJ2-5, with 9 bases matching TRBD2. This CDR3 contains 16 residues. The V and J ends lost 0 bases and 5 bases, in that order; junction bases with no gene match: 7. In germline, CDR1 is SGHAT, CDR2 FQNNGV. The CDR3 DNA is TGTGCCAGCAGCTTAGAGGCTAGCGGGGAACTGGAGACCCAGTACTTC. Protein sequence: CASSLEASGELETQYF. The entire variable domain, with the rest obtained from reference TRBV11-2 and TRBJ2-5, is as follows: EAGVAQSPRYKIIEKRQSVAFWCNPISGHATLYWYQQILGQGPKLLIQFQNNGVVDDSQLPKDRFSAERLKGVDSTLKIQPAKLEDSAVYLCASSLEASGELETQYFGPGTRLLVL.

This sequence joins TRBV7-2 and TRBJ1-2; 7 bases match TRBD1. Germline trimming cut 3 bases from V and 8 bases from J; bases unmatched to any gene: 9. The CDR3 consists of 14 residues. Germline V gives CDR1 SGHTA, CDR2 FQGNSA. The CDR3 loop reads CASSFISTGYGYTF. In DNA form, the CDR3 reads TGTGCCAGCAGCTTTATATCGACAGGGTACGGCTACACCTTC.

This clone was picked up one time. The chain carries TRBV5-1 and TRBJ2-1; 14 bases fit TRBD2. The CDR3 has 17 amino acids. The ends lost 0 bases at V and 5 bases at J; junction bases unmatched: 4. Germline V gene lookup returns CDR1 SGHRS and CDR2 YFSETQ. CDR3 nucleotides: TGCGCCAGCAGCTTGGAAGGACTAGCGGGGGGCCACAATGAGCAGTTCTTC. Translated, it gives CASSLEGLAGGHNEQFF.

This chain uses TRBV6-6 with TRBJ1-2; TRBD1 agrees at 7 bases. After removal of 7 bases from V and 2 bases from J, the junction contained 7 bases not matched to a gene. Germline lookup yields CDR1 MNHNY and CDR2 SVGAGI (reference sequence). The CDR3 runs 14 residues. The DNA of the CDR3 is TGTGCCAGCAACCCGACAGGGCTCAACTATGGCTACACCTTC. Its protein is CASNPTGLNYGYTF.

The V gene is TRBV9, the J gene TRBJ2-3; D call uncertain. CDR1 is SGDLS and CDR2 is YYNGEE in the germline V gene. The V end was cut by 0 bases, the J end by 0 bases, with 8 bases between. The CDR3 extends over 15 amino acids. The CDR3 bases are TGTGCCAGCAGCGTAGAAGGTCCTAGCACAGATACGCAGTATTTT. Residues: CASSVEGPSTDTQYF.

The rearrangement joins TRBV10-2 to TRBJ1-6; D remains ambiguous. Looked up from germline, CDR1 is WSHSY and CDR2 is SAAADI. This CDR3 is 13 amino acids long. Deletions cut 2 bases from V and 6 bases from J, with 5 bases between. The DNA for the CDR3 is TGCGCCAGCAGTGAGCTACTTAATTCACCCCTCCACTTT. Translated: CASSELLNSPLHF.

This clone was found a few times. CDR3 sequence reads: CASSEEAHNEQFF. For the CDR3, the DNA is TGTGCCAGCAGTGAAGAGGCGCACAATGAGCAGTTCTTC. The chain employs TRBV6-1 and TRBJ2-1, with D hard to call. This CDR3 spans 13 amino acids. CDR1 is MNHNS, CDR2 SASEGT, per germline. Trimming pared 1 base from V and 5 bases from J, leaving 6 bases between.

This chain joins TRBV7-9 and TRBJ1-2; 7 nucleotides agree with TRBD1. Trimming took 4 bases from V and 0 from J; bases not matched to a gene: 5. There are 15 residues in the CDR3. CDR1 is SEHNR, CDR2 FQNEAQ, per germline (reference sequence). CDR3 sequence: CASSSGTESNYGYTF. The DNA of the CDR3 is TGTGCCAGCAGCTCGGGGACAGAATCTAACTATGGCTACACCTTC.

This clone appeared once. The rearrangement uses TRBV6-6 and TRBJ1-2, with TRBD1 matching over 8 bases. V shed 0 bases and J 6 bases; nucleotides not matched to a gene: 3. The CDR3 totals 14 residues. Germline loops: CDR1 MNHNY, CDR2 SVGAGI (reference sequence). The CDR3 bases are TGTGCCAGCAGTTACTCCAACAGGGGGGATGGCTACACCTTC. Amino acids: CASSYSNRGDGYTF.

The rearrangement links TRBV4-1 to TRBJ2-5; the match to TRBD2 covers 9 bases. CDR3 length equals 15 residues. Per germline, CDR1 MGHRA and CDR2 YSYEKL. With V trimmed by 3 bases and J by 2 bases, 4 bases remained unmatched. The CDR3 bases are TGCGCCAGCAGCCAGTTAGCGGGGGAGCAAGAGACCCAGTACTTC. Amino acid sequence: CASSQLAGEQETQYF.

DNA of the CDR3: TGTGCCAGCAGCTTAGGGCCAACCCAAGACTATAATTCACCCCTCCACTTT. The encoded protein is CASSLGPTQDYNSPLHF. This rearrangement joins TRBV7-9 to TRBJ1-6; no clear D gene. Trimming stripped 1 base from V and 3 bases from J, with 13 bases between. The CDR3 totals 17 residues. Germline assignment: CDR1 SEHNR and CDR2 FQNEAQ (reference sequence).

V gene TRBV6-6 combines with J gene TRBJ1-5; D is perhaps TRBD1 (5 bases). With 6 bases removed from V and 3 bases from J, the gap between germline ends came to 12 bases. Germline values: CDR1 MNHNY, CDR2 SVGAGI (reference sequence). CDR3 length: 14 residues. As DNA, the CDR3 is TGTGCCAGCAGCCCCGGGGCTTACAATCAGCCCCAGCATTTT. The encoded protein is CASSPGAYNQPQHF.

The V and J genes are TRBV21-1 and TRBJ2-7; the table's D gene call, TRBD1, was not cross checked with the DNA. TRBV21-1 is flagged as a pseudogene. The CDR3 runs 17 residues. The CDR3: CASSRKTKTGAGGEQYF. For the CDR3, the DNA is TGTGCCAGCAGCAGAAAGACCAAAACAGGGGCCGGGGGCGAGCAGTACTTC.

This chain joins TRBV6-6 and TRBJ2-7, with 7 nucleotides matching TRBD1. CDR1 and CDR2 (germline): MNHNY, SVGAGI (reference sequence). The CDR3 runs to 15 residues. J was trimmed by 1 base and V by 5 bases; bases with no gene match: 8. CDR3 loop: CASSAPSGQSYEQYF. DNA for the CDR3: TGTGCCAGCAGTGCCCCTTCGGGACAGTCCTACGAGCAGTACTTC.